These 17 T cell receptor beta chains share one sample of origin, sequenced in a study of cytomegalovirus exposure and HLA in healthy donors. Libraries were prepared by immunoSEQ multiplex PCR; TCRdb keeps only in-frame clonotypes and omits some of them. Seen here are about 240,000 clones, approximately 86% observed once, and the top ten hold less than 1.5%. Sequencing was performed on PBMCs. These receptors were taken from a woman younger than 45 in good health and CMV-seropositive.

V is TRBV7-2 and J is TRBJ1-3; D gene ambiguous. Trimming cost V 2 bases and J 0 bases, with 8 bases left between them. Germline V gene lookup returns CDR1 SGHTA and CDR2 FQGNSA. This CDR3 spans 15 amino acids. CDR3 DNA sequence: TGTGCCAGCAGCTTACACGGTAACTCTGGAAACACCATATATTTT. Translated: CASSLHGNSGNTIYF. The whole variable domain, remainder taken from reference TRBV7-2 and TRBJ1-3, is GAGVSQSPSNKVTEKGKDVELRCDPISGHTALYWYRQSLGQGLEFLIYFQGNSAPDKSGLPSDRFSAERTGGSVSTLTIQRTQQEDSAVYLCASSLHGNSGNTIYFGEGSWLTVV.

The rearrangement joins TRBV25-1 to TRBJ2-1; 7 nucleotides align to TRBD1. The V and J ends lost 5 bases and 9 bases, in that order; junction bases with no gene match: 13. Per germline, CDR1 MGHDK and CDR2 SYGVNS. This CDR3 spans 15 amino acids. As DNA, the CDR3 is TGTGCCAGCAGTTCAGGGACAGTTCTATTGGGTGAGCAGTTCTTC. It yields the protein CASSSGTVLLGEQFF.

The rearrangement joins TRBV11-3 to TRBJ2-7; TRBD2 aligns across 12 bases. The J segment lost 5 bases and the V segment lost 7 bases, leaving 12 bases of the junction unmatched. This CDR3 contains 16 residues. Germline V gene lookup returns CDR1 SGHNT and CDR2 YENEEA. CDR3 residues: CASMGLAGQKPNEQYF. The CDR3 region has the DNA TGTGCCAGCATGGGACTAGCGGGCCAAAAGCCCAACGAGCAGTACTTC.

V gene TRBV6-5 combines with J gene TRBJ1-1; D is undetermined. Germline V gene data show CDR1 as MNHEY and CDR2 as SVGAGI. V dropped 6 bases and J dropped 1 base, with 9 bases sitting between them. The CDR3 spans 13 residues. CDR3: CASSRNRNTEAFF. The CDR3 DNA follows: TGTGCCAGCAGCCGGAACAGGAACACTGAAGCTTTCTTT.

The chain recombines TRBV7-2 with TRBJ2-2; 8 nucleotides match TRBD1. This CDR3 spans 15 amino acids. Looked up from germline, CDR1 is SGHTA and CDR2 is FQGNSA. The V and J ends lost 5 bases and 5 bases, in that order; junction bases with no gene match: 7. CDR3 in DNA: TGTGCCAGCAGCCGACGACAGGGGCAAACCGGGGAGCTGTTTTTT. Amino acids: CASSRRQGQTGELFF.

This sequence joins TRBV7-3 and TRBJ2-1, with 7 bases identical to TRBD1. CDR3 length: 15 residues. Germline values: CDR1 SGHTA, CDR2 FQGTGA. Germline trimming cut 5 bases from V and 14 bases from J; bases unmatched to any gene: 18. In DNA, the CDR3 is TGTGCCAGCAGCCCTCCACACATCGGACAGGTTGGGAAGTTCTTC. Translated, it gives CASSPPHIGQVGKFF.

The gene calls are TRBV30 and TRBJ2-5; 12 bases are a match to TRBD2. J gave up 5 bases and V 2 bases, and 6 bases lay outside the gene matches. The germline V gene encodes CDR1 GTSNPN and CDR2 SVGIG (reference sequence). This CDR3 is 15 amino acids long. Written as DNA, the CDR3 is TGTGCCTGGAGTCTAGCGGGAGGGCCGCGGGAGACCCAGTACTTC. Its translation is CAWSLAGGPRETQYF.

The chain employs TRBV28 and TRBJ1-1; no firm D call. The CDR3 totals 14 residues. Germline CDR1 is MDHEN and CDR2 is SYDVKM. Trimming removed 2 bases at V and 2 bases at J, with 9 bases between. CDR3 nucleotides: TGTGCCAGCAGTTTAGGAGAGATTAACACTGAAGCTTTCTTT. This translates into CASSLGEINTEAFF.

The chain carries TRBV7-9 and TRBJ1-2; a possible D gene is TRBD1 (5 bases). This CDR3 contains 12 residues. Trimming removed 4 bases at V and 8 bases at J, with 11 bases between. CDR1 is SEHNR, CDR2 FQNEAQ, per germline (reference sequence). The CDR3 DNA is TGTGCCAGCAGCTCGGGGGTCGGAGGCTACACCTTC. Protein sequence: CASSSGVGGYTF.

The rearrangement links TRBV18 to TRBJ2-7, with 7 bases that match TRBD1. The CDR3 has 14 amino acids. V trimming: 3 bases; J trimming: 5 bases; junction bases outside the gene matches: 7. The germline V gene encodes CDR1 KGHSH and CDR2 LQKENI. This CDR3 is CASSPLLQGNEQYF. The CDR3 nucleotides are TGTGCCAGCTCACCCCTACTACAGGGGAACGAGCAGTACTTC.

Written as DNA, the CDR3 is TGTGCCAGCAGCTTAGGGGCTTCCGAAGCTTTCTTT. Amino acids: CASSLGASEAFF. The chain is built from TRBV7-9 and TRBJ1-1; D is ambiguous. Germline V gene data show CDR1 as SEHNR and CDR2 as FQNEAQ (reference sequence). This CDR3 has 12 amino acids. V gave up 1 base and J gave up 8 bases, with 8 bases separating them.

The rearrangement uses TRBV28 and TRBJ2-2, with 8 bases identical to TRBD1. Germline CDR1 reads MDHEN; CDR2 reads SYDVKM. This CDR3 has 15 residues. V lost 5 bases, J lost 4 bases, and 6 bases stayed unmatched. The CDR3 DNA follows: TGTGCCAGCAGTCGGACAGGGTCGGGCACCGGGGAGCTGTTTTTT. It yields the protein CASSRTGSGTGELFF.

The rearrangement links TRBV29-1 to TRBJ1-1; 9 nucleotides agree with TRBD1. Trimming at V came to 4 bases and at J to 2 bases, leaving 14 bases not matched to a gene. Germline V gene lookup returns CDR1 SQVTM and CDR2 ANQGSEA. This CDR3 spans 17 amino acids. Here the CDR3 DNA reads TGCAGCGTTGTGGGGATACCCGGGACAGGGCACAACACTGAAGCTTTCTTT. It specifies CSVVGIPGTGHNTEAFF.

The chain uses TRBV12-2 and TRBJ2-7; the D call of TRBD2 is as the table states it, not checked on the DNA. TRBV12-2 is given as a pseudogene. The CDR3 is made up of 18 amino acids. DNA for the CDR3: TGTGCAAGTCGCATAGGCCTAGCGGGAGGGGTGAGCTCCTACGAGCAGTACTTC. It is translated as CASRIGLAGGVSSYEQYF.

The J gene is TRBJ1-2, the V gene TRBV5-1; tentative D call: TRBD1 (6 bases). V lost 3 bases to trimming and J lost 2 bases, with 14 bases between them. The CDR3 is 15 amino acids. The germline CDR1 and CDR2 sequences are SGHRS and YFSETQ. CDR3 DNA sequence: TGCGCCAGCAGCTCTACCCAGGGGACCAACTATGGCTACACCTTC. It codes for CASSSTQGTNYGYTF.

The chain is built from TRBV5-1 and TRBJ2-7; D not certain. Germline CDR1 and CDR2: SGHRS and YFSETQ. Trimming left V 4 bases short and J 3 bases short, with 14 bases between. The CDR3 consists of 14 residues. The chain's CDR3 is CASSPGAGYYEQYF. The CDR3 coding sequence is TGCGCCAGCAGCCCCGGTGCAGGCTACTACGAGCAGTACTTC.

This clone appeared once. The gene calls are TRBV9 and TRBJ2-5; D call uncertain. This CDR3 contains 12 residues. V was shortened by 0 bases and J by 5 bases, with 5 bases between the two germline ends. Germline V gives CDR1 SGDLS, CDR2 YYNGEE. For the CDR3, the DNA is TGTGCCAGCAGCGTAGGGGCGGAGACCCAGTACTTC. Translated, it gives CASSVGAETQYF.